This T cell receptor (beta chain) appears in the sequencing data of a study of a mutant IDH1 vaccine in newly diagnosed glioma. Study summary: Every participant had undergone radiotherapy, temozolomide, or both before, and most underwent both. General study findings and limits: Shifts in the top peripheral T cell clonotypes seemed unrelated to pseudoprogression.

Germline V lookup: CDR1 SQVTM, CDR2 ANQGSEA. V shed 5 bases and J shed 2 bases, with 9 bases lying between them. This CDR3 spans 13 amino acids. Comments on this clone: The antigen is not known.

Described time point: baseline, week 1 (first vaccination visit). The treatment was: pre-vaccination baseline after standard-of-care therapy. TCRdb's copy holds only in-frame clones and misses some; the assay was immunoSEQ multiplex PCR. The sample includes fewer than 40,000 clones, roughly 80% of them seen just once. This chain links TRBV29-1 with TRBJ2-2; D remains ambiguous. This clonotype originated in a man aged 25-45 years with glioma. The source was PBMCs, collected from a glioma patient treated with radiotherapy, temozolomide or both. The CDR3 protein is CSVRTDNTGELFF. The CDR3, as DNA: TGCAGCGTTCGTACGGATAACACCGGGGAGCTGTTTTTT.